The 31 T cell receptor beta chains below were found in one sample sequenced in a study of cytomegalovirus exposure and HLA in healthy donors. Produced via immunoSEQ multiplex PCR; TCRdb's table is partial and in-frame only. The sample gives over 20,000 clones, under 98% of which show up once; 8% to 10% is in the top ten. Sequencing used PBMCs. These receptors came from a man younger than 45 in good health and CMV-seropositive.

The chain has TRBV15 and TRBJ2-3; D call uncertain. The CDR3 loop spans 13 amino acids. Trimming took off 0 bases at V and 6 bases at J, with 7 bases between the two ends. In germline, CDR1 is LNHNV, CDR2 YYDKDF (reference sequence). In DNA form, the CDR3 reads TGTGCCACCAGCAGAGATTTGCGGGATACGCAGTATTTT. This encodes CATSRDLRDTQYF. The full variable domain, completed using reference TRBV15 and TRBJ2-3, is DAMVIQNPRYQVTQFGKPVTLSCSQTLNHNVMYWYQQKSSQAPKLLFHYYDKDFNNEADTPDNFQSRRPNTSFCFLDIRSPGLGDTAMYLCATSRDLRDTQYFGPGTRLTVL.

CDR3 amino acids: CASSSGSGIETQYF. The CDR3, as DNA: TGTGCCAGCAGCTCGGGTAGCGGGATAGAGACCCAGTACTTC. The chain couples TRBV11-2 to TRBJ2-5; 8 bases are a match to TRBD2. The junction had 5 bases not matched to a gene; V was cut back by 4 bases and J by 4 bases. CDR3 length: 14 residues. The germline gives CDR1 SGHAT, CDR2 FQNNGV.

This rearrangement joins TRBV10-2 to TRBJ2-7, with 11 bases identical to TRBD2. V lost 2 bases to trimming and J lost 2 bases; unmatched junction nucleotides: 2. This CDR3 comprises 15 residues. Germline V gene sequence: CDR1 WSHSY, CDR2 SAAADI. Here the CDR3 DNA reads TGCGCCAGCAGTGAGACACTAGCGGGAGCCTACGAGCAGTACTTC. Protein sequence: CASSETLAGAYEQYF.

This rearrangement joins TRBV27 to TRBJ1-2; 10 positions agree with TRBD1. The CDR3 contains 14 residues. Germline V lookup: CDR1 MNHEY, CDR2 SMNVEV (reference sequence). V shed 4 bases, J shed 6 bases, and the junction held 5 bases outside the gene matches. CDR3 region: CASSSRDRGHGYTF. The CDR3 DNA is TGTGCCAGCAGTTCTCGAGACAGGGGGCATGGCTACACCTTC.

The chain is built from TRBV28 and TRBJ2-6; D not resolved. The CDR3 is 14 amino acids. Trimming took 6 bases from V and 2 from J, leaving 8 bases between them. Germline lookup yields CDR1 MDHEN and CDR2 SYDVKM. The CDR3 sequence is CASSFPPGANVLTF. The CDR3 DNA reads as TGTGCCAGCAGCTTCCCCCCTGGGGCCAACGTCCTGACTTTC. The full variable domain, in which reference TRBV28 and TRBJ2-6 provide the parts outside the CDR3, is DVKVTQSSRYLVKRTGEKVFLECVQDMDHENMFWYRQDPGLGLRLIYFSYDVKMKEKGDIPEGYSVSREKKERFSLILESASTNQTSMYLCASSFPPGANVLTFGAGSRLTVL.

The rearrangement joins TRBV7-9 to TRBJ1-5; perhaps TRBD1 as D (5 bases). This CDR3 comprises 15 residues. Germline V gene lookup returns CDR1 SEHNR and CDR2 FQNEAQ (reference sequence). Trimming stripped 5 bases from V and 0 bases from J, with 11 bases between. The CDR3 DNA is TGTGCCAGCAGCCCGGACATCTTTAGCAATCAGCCCCAGCATTTT. Amino acids: CASSPDIFSNQPQHF.

The genes are TRBV21-1 and TRBJ1-1; TRBD1 is the table's D call, not checked against the DNA. TRBV21-1 is a known pseudogene. The CDR3 runs 16 residues. The CDR3 is CASSGPGQHMNTEAFF. CDR3 in DNA: TGTGCCAGCAGCGGGCCGGGACAGCATATGAACACTGAAGCTTTCTTT.

The gene calls are TRBV19 and TRBJ2-7; D uncertain. V was shortened by 8 bases and J by 2 bases, with 10 bases between the two germline ends. The CDR3 extends over 12 amino acids. Germline-derived CDR1 and CDR2 are LNHDA and SQIVND (reference sequence). As DNA, the CDR3 is TGTGCCAGTGGCGTGGGCGCCTACGAGCAGTACTTC. This translates into CASGVGAYEQYF.

The V call is TRBV5-1, the J call TRBJ1-2; TRBD1 matches at 8 bases. The germline CDR1 and CDR2 sequences are SGHRS and YFSETQ. The CDR3 is 16 residues long. J lost 7 bases, V lost 4 bases, and 15 bases had no gene match. The CDR3 sequence: CASSTRQGLTTGGYTF. The DNA for the CDR3 is TGCGCCAGCAGCACCAGACAGGGGCTAACGACAGGTGGCTACACCTTC.

The CDR3 nucleotides read TGCGCCAGCAGTCAATGGGCAGGCCACTATGGCTACACCTTC. It specifies CASSQWAGHYGYTF. The gene calls are TRBV23-1 and TRBJ1-2; D is undetermined. TRBV23-1 is recorded as an ORF, its role being uncertain. Trimming stripped 1 base from V and 3 bases from J, with 9 bases between. This CDR3 region has 14 residues.

The genes are TRBV18 and TRBJ1-2; perhaps TRBD1 as D (6 bases). This CDR3 spans 14 amino acids. Germline lookup yields CDR1 KGHSH and CDR2 LQKENI. The germline V and J ends were trimmed by 0 bases and 4 bases, with 9 bases remaining between them. The CDR3 DNA reads TGTGCCAGCTCACCACCGGGACAAACCTATGGCTACACCTTC. Its translation: CASSPPGQTYGYTF.

The genes are TRBV7-8 and TRBJ1-2; 8 positions agree with TRBD1. This CDR3 region has 15 residues. Trimming cost V 6 bases and J 2 bases; bases outside gene matches: 8. The germline gives CDR1 SGHVS, CDR2 FQNEAQ. The CDR3 region is CASRYNRTGNYGYTF. The CDR3 coding sequence is TGTGCCAGCAGATACAACAGGACAGGGAACTATGGCTACACCTTC.

The rearrangement uses TRBV25-1 and TRBJ2-5; 10 positions agree with TRBD2. The CDR3 runs to 18 residues. Germline V gene lookup returns CDR1 MGHDK and CDR2 SYGVNS. J lost 5 bases, V lost 4 bases, and 16 bases had no gene match. CDR3 DNA sequence: TGTGCCAGCAGTGCCTCTAGCGGGAGAATTCTGGGGAAGGAGACCCAGTACTTC. It codes for CASSASSGRILGKETQYF.

The chain uses TRBV19 and TRBJ2-7; tentatively, D is TRBD1 (6 bases). The germline CDR1 and CDR2 sequences are LNHDA and SQIVND (reference sequence). V gave up 3 bases and J gave up 1 base, with 10 bases separating them. The CDR3 loop spans 14 amino acids. The CDR3 DNA reads TGTGCCAGTAGTATGGGACAAGTTTCCTACGAGCAGTACTTC. Encoded protein: CASSMGQVSYEQYF.

The chain is built from TRBV28 and TRBJ2-7; possibly TRBD2 for D (5 bases). CDR3 length equals 13 residues. Germline loops: CDR1 MDHEN, CDR2 SYDVKM. The V end was cut by 7 bases, the J end by 0 bases, with 10 bases between. The CDR3 DNA reads TGTGCCAGCACCTCGGGGAGCTCCTACGAGCAGTACTTC. This translates into CASTSGSSYEQYF.

V is TRBV6-5 and J is TRBJ1-2, with D possibly TRBD1 on 5 matching bases. This CDR3 contains 13 residues. V was clipped by 5 bases and J by 4 bases, with 11 bases between them. Germline assignment: CDR1 MNHEY and CDR2 SVGAGI. This chain's CDR3 is CASSQDSPYGYTF. Here the CDR3 DNA reads TGTGCCAGCAGTCAAGACAGCCCCTATGGCTACACCTTC.

The chain links TRBV6-5 to TRBJ2-7; possibly TRBD1 for D (5 bases). Germline values: CDR1 MNHEY, CDR2 SVGAGI. With 8 bases removed from V and 1 base from J, the gap between germline ends came to 15 bases. The CDR3 length is 14 residues. The CDR3 bases are TGTGCCAGCGGCAGGCAGGGATCTTCCTACGAGCAGTACTTC. This gives the protein CASGRQGSSYEQYF.

In its sample, this clone was seen once. V is TRBV4-1 and J is TRBJ1-1; D perhaps matches TRBD1 (5 bases). Trimming cost V 4 bases and J 1 base, with 13 bases left between them. In germline, CDR1 is MGHRA, CDR2 YSYEKL. CDR3 length equals 15 residues. CDR3 sequence reads: CASSLPGLKNTEAFF. CDR3 nucleotides: TGCGCCAGCAGCCTCCCGGGACTGAAGAACACTGAAGCTTTCTTT.

The rearrangement links TRBV7-9 to TRBJ1-1; 7 nucleotides match TRBD1. The germline CDR1 and CDR2 sequences are SEHNR and FQNEAQ (reference sequence). The trim removed 5 bases at V and 0 bases at J, leaving 12 bases unmatched. This CDR3 comprises 17 residues. DNA for the CDR3: TGTGCCAGCAGCCGGGGGGGGGACAGTATCATGAACACTGAAGCTTTCTTT. Amino acid sequence: CASSRGGDSIMNTEAFF. The full variable domain, rest sourced from reference TRBV7-9 and TRBJ1-1, is DTGVSQNPRHKITKRGQNVTFRCDPISEHNRLYWYRQTLGQGPEFLTYFQNEAQLEKSRLLSDRFSAERPKGSFSTLEIQRTEQGDSAMYLCASSRGGDSIMNTEAFFGQGTRLTVV.

V usage is TRBV28 and J usage is TRBJ2-3, with 7 positions matching TRBD2. The CDR3 is made up of 15 amino acids. Per germline, CDR1 MDHEN and CDR2 SYDVKM. Trimming took 5 bases from V and 6 from J; bases not matched to a gene: 11. In DNA form, the CDR3 reads TGTGCCAGCAGTCCCATGATTTTCGGGGGGGATACGCAGTATTTT. Translating gives CASSPMIFGGDTQYF.

V usage is TRBV5-1 and J usage is TRBJ2-2, with 9 nucleotides matching TRBD2. The CDR3 has 15 amino acids. Per the germline V gene, CDR1 is SGHRS and CDR2 is YFSETQ. The J segment lost 5 bases and the V segment lost 3 bases, leaving 5 bases of the junction unmatched. The CDR3 DNA sequence: TGCGCCAGCAGCTCTAGCGGGGAAAGTACCGGGGAGCTGTTTTTT. Encoded protein: CASSSSGESTGELFF.

This clone was detected once. V gene TRBV6-5 combines with J gene TRBJ1-2, with D uncertain. This CDR3 is built from 13 residues. The V gene's germline CDR1 is MNHEY and CDR2 SVGAGI. V lost 6 bases to trimming and J lost 5 bases, with 13 bases between them. CDR3 sequence (DNA): TGTGCCAGCAGAGGAGAATTCCCATATGGCTACACCTTC. Its protein product is CASRGEFPYGYTF.

This chain uses TRBV7-6 with TRBJ2-1; D perhaps matches TRBD2 (5 bases). Deletions cut 4 bases from V and 6 bases from J, with 16 bases between. The CDR3 contains 15 residues. Germline CDR1 is SGHVS and CDR2 is FNYEAQ. CDR3 loop: CASSSTSNLGNEQFF. The CDR3 bases are TGTGCCAGCAGCTCAACTAGTAATTTGGGCAATGAGCAGTTCTTC.

This chain links TRBV15 with TRBJ1-2; D might be TRBD1 (5 bases). Germline loops: CDR1 LNHNV, CDR2 YYDKDF (reference sequence). The V end lost 0 bases, the J end lost 8 bases, and 16 bases lay between the germline ends. The CDR3 contains 15 residues. The DNA of the CDR3 is TGTGCCACCAGCAGAGATCGCCCGGGCCAGGGAGGCTACACCTTC. Its translation is CATSRDRPGQGGYTF.

This chain connects TRBV28 to TRBJ1-1, with D perhaps TRBD1 (6 bases). The germline V gene has CDR1 MDHEN and CDR2 SYDVKM. The CDR3 covers 11 residues. With 4 bases removed from V and 8 bases from J, the gap between germline ends came to 8 bases. The CDR3 protein is CASSYTGEAFF. The CDR3 DNA is TGTGCCAGCAGTTATACAGGGGAAGCTTTCTTT.

The V and J genes are TRBV14 and TRBJ2-5, with D possibly TRBD2 on 7 matching bases. Germline assignment: CDR1 SGHDN and CDR2 FVKESK. This CDR3 comprises 15 residues. V was pared by 3 bases and J by 0 bases, with 11 bases between. The CDR3 loop is CASSQYGGHQETQYF. The DNA for the CDR3 is TGTGCCAGCAGCCAGTACGGGGGGCACCAAGAGACCCAGTACTTC.

J is TRBJ2-1 and V is TRBV4-3; 9 bases are a match to TRBD2. After removal of 4 bases from V and 0 bases from J, the junction contained 4 bases not matched to a gene. The germline V gene encodes CDR1 LGHNA and CDR2 YSLEER. The CDR3 has 16 residues. In DNA form, the CDR3 reads TGCGCCAGCAGCCTAAGTAGCGGGAGCTCCTACAATGAGCAGTTCTTC. Protein: CASSLSSGSSYNEQFF.

The rearrangement joins TRBV6-4 to TRBJ1-2; D not certain. Trimming stripped 3 bases from V and 4 bases from J, with 12 bases between. The CDR3 covers 14 residues. The germline CDR1 and CDR2 sequences are MRHNA and SNTAGT. The CDR3 DNA reads as TGTGCCAGCAGTGATAATGGAGGTAGCTATGGCTACACCTTC. As protein: CASSDNGGSYGYTF.

V is TRBV18 and J is TRBJ1-5, with 7 nucleotides matching TRBD1. The CDR3 is made up of 15 amino acids. Germline trimming cut 5 bases from V and 2 bases from J; bases unmatched to any gene: 6. The germline V gene encodes CDR1 KGHSH and CDR2 LQKENI. The CDR3 region is CASSREGQGNQPQHF. CDR3 DNA sequence: TGTGCCAGCTCAAGGGAAGGACAGGGCAATCAGCCCCAGCATTTT.

CDR3 in amino acids: CASSLIMGQGLGEQYF. The CDR3 nucleotides are TGTGCCAGCAGCCTCATAATGGGACAGGGGTTGGGAGAGCAGTACTTC. The chain is built from TRBV13 and TRBJ2-7; 10 bases are shared with TRBD1. Trimming removed 5 bases from V and 7 bases from J; junction bases left unmatched: 14. The length of the CDR3 is 16 residues. Germline CDR1 is PRHDT and CDR2 is FYEKMQ (reference sequence).

V usage is TRBV28 and J usage is TRBJ2-7, with D maybe TRBD1 (5 bases). V shed 4 bases and J shed 6 bases, with 10 bases lying between them. Germline V CDR1 and CDR2: MDHEN, SYDVKM. The length of the CDR3 is 12 residues. The CDR3 sequence is CASSSPGREQYF. The CDR3 DNA sequence: TGTGCCAGCAGTTCCCCAGGGCGCGAGCAGTACTTC.